This T cell receptor (beta chain) was sequenced during a study of T cell repertoires in cytomegalovirus infection. As for the study in general: Signatures in public TCR beta sequences pointed to both CMV infection and matching HLA type. Overall study results and limits: Carriers of CMV plus the relevant HLA were identified by cumulative public TCR beta family frequency. The ex vivo response was dominated by HLA-C-restricted CMV-specific TCR beta clonotypes.

The CDR3 is made up of 14 amino acids. V lost 3 bases and J lost 5, with 13 bases in between. TCRdb re-analysed the reads in MiXCR, keeping a single row per CDR3 protein. Of 200,000 to 300,000 distinct CDR3 sequences in the sample, 12% were seen once. This clonotype occurred many times. Its cognate antigen is unknown. Source material: PBMCs. This sequence originates from a human donor in good health (CMV status not recorded). Some clones in this sample may be carry-over from other donors' samples. The V and J genes are TRBV12-3 or TRBV12-4 and TRBJ1-2; no definite D call. The CDR3 protein is CASSFAVGYYGYTF. The CDR3 nucleotides are TGTGCCAGCAGTTTCGCGGTGGGGTATTATGGCTACACCTTC.